The sequence of this T cell receptor (beta chain) was determined in a study of T cells in narcolepsy. Study-wide findings and caveats: Healthy controls reportedly lacked the autoreactive clonotypes serially found in patients' blood. Autoreactive HCRT-specific and TRIB2-specific clonotypes were marked in same-patient CSF-versus-blood CD4+ comparisons. In some patient and control memory CD4+ samples, autoreactive clones were absent.

Sequencing was performed with immunoSEQ multiplex PCR; in TCRdb, only in-frame clones are kept and a portion is missing. Among 30,000 to 45,000 clones listed, under 85% were seen once. This CDR3 spans 13 amino acids. The germline gives CDR1 SGHTA, CDR2 FQGTGA. V dropped 2 bases and J dropped 5 bases, with 9 bases sitting between them. In the case of this clone: The antigen remains unidentified.

Sequences were obtained from CD45RA- memory CD4+ T cells from PBMCs. The source is a human donor with narcolepsy. The chain uses TRBV7-3 and TRBJ2-5; D tentatively reads TRBD1 or TRBD2 (6 bases each). Here the CDR3 reads CASSLGGLETQYF. As DNA, the CDR3 is TGTGCCAGCAGCTTAGGGGGGCTGGAGACCCAGTACTTC.